This TCR beta chain is from a study of CD8 T cells in Susac syndrome. Whole-study results and caveats: That the number of individuals in its TCR sequencing and HLA analysis was relatively small was acknowledged by the study.

The V gene lost 6 bases and the J gene lost 2 bases, with 17 bases spanning the gap. The germline gives CDR1 MNHNS, CDR2 SASEGT. This CDR3 is built from 17 residues. With regard to this clonotype: Antigen specificity is unknown.

Random hexamers were used to reverse transcribe about 0.45 to 1 ug of RNA. TCRdb reanalysed the immunoSEQ multiplex PCR reads using MiXCR and keeps one entry per CDR3 protein. The repertoire includes approximately 160,000 distinct CDR3 sequences, around 94% of them detected once, and 0.085% to 0.095% sits in the top ten. The sequence derives from a human donor with multiple sclerosis. The genes are TRBV6-1 and TRBJ2-6; the D is unclear. Sequenced material: CD4+ T cells from PBMCs. The CDR3 reads CASSSPRIGTGANVLTF. The CDR3, as DNA: TGTGCCAGCAGCTCCCCCCGGATTGGGACTGGGGCCAACGTCCTGACTTTC.